This entry describes one T cell receptor (beta chain). Many counts were recorded for this clonotype. It lacks a known antigen. No base quality values were provided; no much bigger clone lies one nucleotide off. TCRdb shows the sequencer as Illumina HiSeq 2500. Quantitative 5'-RACE with molecular barcodes was the method used to prepare the TCR beta libraries. Regarding the original processing steps: To identify disease-linked TCR variants, a new computational method was used, one built on a probabilistic model of VDJ rearrangement. TCRdb handled the public reads itself, with Q25 trimming in fastp and clone calling in MiXCR, and kept productive beta chains. When rows share a CDR3 protein, they turn into one entry using the most common DNA and genes. These V and J calls rely on TCRdb rather than the paper's analysis. The sample table lists about 300,000 distinct CDR3 sequences, around a tenth of them with a count of one. The ten most abundant clones make up about 10% of the sample.

The data derive from a study of CD8 T cells in ankylosing spondylitis (TCRdb year 2017). Background for the entire study: T cell receptor beta repertoires were profiled in healthy donors and ankylosing spondylitis patients so that disease-linked TCR variants could be found. Peripheral blood was sampled, and synovial fluid was also collected from ankylosing spondylitis patients. The full study cohort was made up of under 30 ankylosing spondylitis patients and fewer than 120 healthy donors. Paper-wide results and their limitations: In peripheral blood, the disease-linked clones were found at relatively low frequencies and had a CD8+ phenotype. Some TCR beta motif variants had previously been reported in synovial fluid and blood of reactive arthritis patients, which suggested common disease-initiation mechanisms. Blood from ankylosing spondylitis patients appeared to be characterized by a TCR beta motif composed of about eight highly homologous amino acid variants. The disease-linked clones were reported as significantly enriched in matched synovial fluid samples from ankylosing spondylitis patients.

V and J are truncated by 3 bases and 9 bases respectively, leaving an intervening sequence of 15 bases. Its CDR3 holds 15 amino acids, cysteine through phenylalanine. CDR3 DNA only is kept here, 45 bases in frame from base 1. The CDR1 and CDR2 encoded by the germline V gene are SGHAT and FQNNGV. The sample comprised blood, either unsorted or a sorted T cell fraction (not recorded which). The receptor chain draws on TRBV11-2 and TRBJ1-6, with the D gene uncertain. This clonotype originated in a female donor with ankylosing spondylitis or in good health (not recorded which). This receptor carries the CDR3 CASSLPRIGTSPLHF. The DNA is TGTGCCAGCAGCTTGCCCCGAATAGGCACTTCACCCCTCCACTTT.